One T cell receptor (beta chain) is described in this entry. The antigen remains unidentified. Second-dose groups at about 4 or about 12 weeks were pooled. Clones were read by immunoSEQ multiplex PCR, and TCRdb kept only the in-frame ones, dropping some. This sample has some 190,000 clones; around nine tenths occur once, and the top ten carry approximately 1.8%. The sample comes from a study of T cell responses to AZD1222 COVID-19 vaccine. Study-wide results and limits: Recipients of two AZD1222 doses showed rising Spike-specific TCR breadth and depth. Baseline seropositivity occurred in only a handful of AZD1222 recipients. Possibly, clonal diversity was underestimated; donors were largely white British and included more females.

V lost 0 bases, J lost 3 bases, and 12 bases lay in between. The CDR3 is made up of 15 amino acids. Germline loops: CDR1 KGHSH, CDR2 LQKENI. The receptor's source is an adult who received the AZD1222 COVID-19 vaccine. The chain recombines TRBV18 with TRBJ2-7; D is uncertain. Specimen: peripheral blood, collected 28 days after the second AZD1222 dose. The CDR3 nucleotides read TGTGCCAGCTCACCACCGTCGGATCCGCTCTACGAGCAGTACTTC. It translates to CASSPPSDPLYEQYF.